The clone carrying this T cell receptor beta chain turned up a few times. Antigen unknown. This entry belongs to a study of spatial heterogeneity in lung cancer. The overall study: Untreated early-stage non-small cell lung cancer patients, roughly 75 in total, were the donors. Follow-up PBMC specimens underwent sequencing when available; their median timing was about 2 years after resection. Across the raw uncorrected reads, a unique TCR and UMI combination was observed, on average, more than ten times. Study conclusions and caveats: Ubiquitous, expanded tumor-derived TCRs were more frequently observed in blood at resection than at follow-up.

Trimming removed 2 bases from V and 0 bases from J, with 17 bases in between. Looked up from germline, CDR1 is SGHKS and CDR2 is YYEKEE (reference sequence). The CDR3 sequence is 18 residues long. Time point reported: blood at routine non-recurrence follow-up after resection. Tumor, nontumor lung or frozen PBMC supplied whole RNA, sequenced without sorting. Each CDR3 protein gets one entry after TCRdb re-called the 5' RACE reads with MiXCR. The repertoire holds around 120,000 distinct CDR3 sequences, with more than 9% as singletons. The origin of this receptor is a male donor with early-stage non-small cell lung cancer. The sequences come from PBMCs, collected at follow-up. The V gene is TRBV5-5, the J gene TRBJ2-2, with D perhaps TRBD1 (5 bases). CDR3 in DNA: TGTGCCAGCAGCTTTAAGGTCTCGACAGCCGCGAACACCGGGGAGCTGTTTTTT. It is translated as CASSFKVSTAANTGELFF.